This T cell receptor beta chain was sequenced for a study of human T cells and chemical hapten exposure. Study background: Small differences in pooled library volume mainly drove the variation in TCR yields per sample. Regarding the study as a whole: TCRs exceeding a frequency of 1 in 1000 stayed unchanged under DPC sensitization.

Before extraction, the whole blood was not fractionated, and total RNA was taken from it. The library tagged individual cDNA molecules with unique molecular identifiers. Each CDR3 protein is one row after TCRdb ran MiXCR on the 5' RACE reads. The sample has tens of thousands of distinct CDR3 sequences; about 8.4% are singletons. The V gene lost 4 bases and the J gene lost 4 bases, with 14 bases spanning the gap. There are 15 residues in the CDR3. Germline lookup yields CDR1 MNHEY and CDR2 SVGAGI. As regards this clonotype: Its cognate antigen is unknown.

The chain combines TRBV6-5 with TRBJ1-3; D gene ambiguous. This clonotype was obtained from a male donor in good health. The CDR3 sequence is CASSSTLQKGNTIYF. The CDR3 region has the DNA TGTGCCAGCAGTTCGACACTTCAGAAAGGAAACACCATATATTTT.